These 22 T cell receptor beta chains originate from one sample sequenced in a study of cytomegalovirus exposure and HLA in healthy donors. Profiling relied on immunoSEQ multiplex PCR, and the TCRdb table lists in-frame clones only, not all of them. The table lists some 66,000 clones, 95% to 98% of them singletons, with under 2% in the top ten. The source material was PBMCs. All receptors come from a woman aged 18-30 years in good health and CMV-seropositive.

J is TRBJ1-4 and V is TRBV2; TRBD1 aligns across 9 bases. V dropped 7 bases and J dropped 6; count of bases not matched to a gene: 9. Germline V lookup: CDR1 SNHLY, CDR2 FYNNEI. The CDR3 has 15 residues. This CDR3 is CASKTGGLSYEKLFF. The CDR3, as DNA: TGTGCCAGCAAGACAGGGGGGCTCTCTTATGAAAAACTGTTTTTT.

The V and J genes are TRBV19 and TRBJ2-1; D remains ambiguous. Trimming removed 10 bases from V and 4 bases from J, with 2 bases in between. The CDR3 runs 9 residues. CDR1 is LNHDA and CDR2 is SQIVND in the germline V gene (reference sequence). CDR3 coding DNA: TGTGCCACTTACAATGAGCAGTTCTTC. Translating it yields CATYNEQFF.

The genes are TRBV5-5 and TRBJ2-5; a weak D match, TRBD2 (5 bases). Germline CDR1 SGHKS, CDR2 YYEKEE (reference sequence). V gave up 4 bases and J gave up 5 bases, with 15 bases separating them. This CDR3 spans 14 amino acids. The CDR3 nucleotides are TGTGCCAGCAGCGATCCGGGATCTCGGGAGACCCAGTACTTC. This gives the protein CASSDPGSRETQYF.

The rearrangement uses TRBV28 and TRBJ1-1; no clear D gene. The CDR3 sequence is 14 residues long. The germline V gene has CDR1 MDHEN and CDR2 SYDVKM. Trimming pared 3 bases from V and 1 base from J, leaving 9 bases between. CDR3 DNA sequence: TGTGCCAGCAGTTTTTGGGAGGGGAACACTGAAGCTTTCTTT. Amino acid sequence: CASSFWEGNTEAFF.

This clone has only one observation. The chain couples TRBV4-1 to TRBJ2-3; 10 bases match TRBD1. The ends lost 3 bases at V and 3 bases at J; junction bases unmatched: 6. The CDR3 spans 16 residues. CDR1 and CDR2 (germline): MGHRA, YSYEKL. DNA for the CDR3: TGCGCCAGCAGCCATGGACAGGGGGTTTTGACAGATACGCAGTATTTT. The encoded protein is CASSHGQGVLTDTQYF.

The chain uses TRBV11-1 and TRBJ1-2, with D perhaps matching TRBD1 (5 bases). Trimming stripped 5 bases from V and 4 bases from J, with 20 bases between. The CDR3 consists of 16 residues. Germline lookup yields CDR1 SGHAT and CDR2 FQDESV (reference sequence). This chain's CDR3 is CASSPTDSFLIYGYTF. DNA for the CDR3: TGTGCCAGCAGCCCTACAGACAGTTTCCTCATCTATGGCTACACCTTC. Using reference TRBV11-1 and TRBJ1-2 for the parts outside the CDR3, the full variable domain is EAEVAQSPRYKITEKSQAVAFWCDPISGHATLYWYRQILGQGPELLVQFQDESVVDDSQLPKDRFSAERLKGVDSTLKIQPAELGDSAMYLCASSPTDSFLIYGYTFGSGTRLTVV.

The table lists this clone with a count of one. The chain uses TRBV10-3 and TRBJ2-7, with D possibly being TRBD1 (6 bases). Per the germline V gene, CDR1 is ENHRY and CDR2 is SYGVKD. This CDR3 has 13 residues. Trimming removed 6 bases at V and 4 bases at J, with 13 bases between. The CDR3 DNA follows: TGTGCCATCAGCGGGACATCGGAGTACGAGCAGTACTTC. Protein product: CAISGTSEYEQYF.

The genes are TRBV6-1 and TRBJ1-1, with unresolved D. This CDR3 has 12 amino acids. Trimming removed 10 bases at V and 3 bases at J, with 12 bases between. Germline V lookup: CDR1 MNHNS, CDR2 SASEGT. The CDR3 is CATKDGDTEAFF. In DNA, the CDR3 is TGTGCCACCAAGGACGGGGACACTGAAGCTTTCTTT.

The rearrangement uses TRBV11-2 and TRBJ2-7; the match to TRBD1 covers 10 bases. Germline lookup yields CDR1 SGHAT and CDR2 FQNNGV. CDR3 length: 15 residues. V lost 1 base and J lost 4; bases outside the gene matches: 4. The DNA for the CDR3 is TGTGCCAGCAGCTTAGTCGACAGGGGGCTTTACGAGCAGTACTTC. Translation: CASSLVDRGLYEQYF.

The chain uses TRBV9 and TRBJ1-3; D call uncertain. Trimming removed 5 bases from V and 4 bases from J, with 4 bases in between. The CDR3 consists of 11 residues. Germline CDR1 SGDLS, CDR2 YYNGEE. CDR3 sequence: CASSPGNTIYF. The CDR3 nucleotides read TGTGCCAGCAGTCCGGGAAACACCATATATTTT.

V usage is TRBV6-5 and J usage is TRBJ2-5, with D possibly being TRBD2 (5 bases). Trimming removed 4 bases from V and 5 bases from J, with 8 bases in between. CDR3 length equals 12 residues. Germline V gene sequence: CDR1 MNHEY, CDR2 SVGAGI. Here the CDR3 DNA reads TGTGCCAGCAGTTTTAGGGAGGAGACCCAGTACTTC. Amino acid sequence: CASSFREETQYF.

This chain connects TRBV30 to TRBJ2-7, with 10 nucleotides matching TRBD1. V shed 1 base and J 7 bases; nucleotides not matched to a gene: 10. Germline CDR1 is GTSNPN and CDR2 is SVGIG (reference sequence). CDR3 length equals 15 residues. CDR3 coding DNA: TGTGCCTGGAGTGACGAAGGGACAGGGGTTCGGGAGCAGTACTTC. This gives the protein CAWSDEGTGVREQYF.

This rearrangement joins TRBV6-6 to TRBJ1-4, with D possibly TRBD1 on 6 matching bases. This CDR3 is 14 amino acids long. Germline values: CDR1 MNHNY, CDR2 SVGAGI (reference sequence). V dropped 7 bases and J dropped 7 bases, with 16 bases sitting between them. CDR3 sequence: CASKGYRVLEKLFF. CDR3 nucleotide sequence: TGTGCCAGCAAGGGTTACAGGGTACTTGAAAAACTGTTTTTT.

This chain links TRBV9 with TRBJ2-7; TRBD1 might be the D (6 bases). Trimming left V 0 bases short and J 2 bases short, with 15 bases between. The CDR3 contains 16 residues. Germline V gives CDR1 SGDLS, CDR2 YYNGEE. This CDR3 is CASSVGLGQYTYEQYF. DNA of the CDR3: TGTGCCAGCAGCGTAGGTCTAGGACAGTACACCTACGAGCAGTACTTC.

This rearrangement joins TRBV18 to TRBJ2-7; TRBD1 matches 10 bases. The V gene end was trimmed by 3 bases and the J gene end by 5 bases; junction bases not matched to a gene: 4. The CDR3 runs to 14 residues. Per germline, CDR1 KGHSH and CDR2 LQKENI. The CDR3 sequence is CASSPGQGPHEQYF. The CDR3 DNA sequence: TGTGCCAGCTCACCGGGACAGGGGCCCCACGAGCAGTACTTC.

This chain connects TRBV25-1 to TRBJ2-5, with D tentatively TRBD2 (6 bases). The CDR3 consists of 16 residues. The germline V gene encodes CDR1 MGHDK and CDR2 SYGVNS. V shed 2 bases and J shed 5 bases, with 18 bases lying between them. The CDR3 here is CASSENVGGVVETQYF. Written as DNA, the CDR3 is TGTGCCAGCAGTGAAAACGTTGGCGGGGTAGTCGAGACCCAGTACTTC.

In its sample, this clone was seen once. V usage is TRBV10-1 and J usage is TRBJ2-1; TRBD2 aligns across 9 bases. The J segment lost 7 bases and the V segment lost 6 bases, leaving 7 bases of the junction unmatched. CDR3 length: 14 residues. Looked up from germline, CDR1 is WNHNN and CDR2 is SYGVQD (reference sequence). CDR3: CASRDGLASNEQFF. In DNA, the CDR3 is TGCGCCAGCAGAGATGGACTAGCGAGTAATGAGCAGTTCTTC.

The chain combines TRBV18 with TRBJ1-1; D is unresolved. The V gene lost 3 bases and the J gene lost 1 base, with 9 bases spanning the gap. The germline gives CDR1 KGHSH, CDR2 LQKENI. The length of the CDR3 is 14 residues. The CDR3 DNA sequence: TGTGCCAGCTCACCTCAGGCCGGGAACACTGAAGCTTTCTTT. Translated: CASSPQAGNTEAFF.

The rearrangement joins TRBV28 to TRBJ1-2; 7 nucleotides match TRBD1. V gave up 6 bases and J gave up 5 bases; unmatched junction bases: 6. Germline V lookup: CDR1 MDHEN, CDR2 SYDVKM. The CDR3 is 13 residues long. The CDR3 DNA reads TGTGCCAGCAGATCACAGGGGAATTATGGCTACACCTTC. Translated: CASRSQGNYGYTF.

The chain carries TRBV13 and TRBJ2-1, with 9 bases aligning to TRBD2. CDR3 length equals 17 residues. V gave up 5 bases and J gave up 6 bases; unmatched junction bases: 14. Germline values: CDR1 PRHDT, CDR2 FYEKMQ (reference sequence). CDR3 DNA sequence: TGTGCCAGCAGCCTCTCCCCAGCTAGCGGGATATCCAATGAGCAGTTCTTC. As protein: CASSLSPASGISNEQFF. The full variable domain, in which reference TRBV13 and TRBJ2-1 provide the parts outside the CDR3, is AAGVIQSPRHLIKEKRETATLKCYPIPRHDTVYWYQQGPGQDPQFLISFYEKMQSDKGSIPDRFSAQQFSDYHSELNMSSLELGDSALYFCASSLSPASGISNEQFFGPGTRLTVL.

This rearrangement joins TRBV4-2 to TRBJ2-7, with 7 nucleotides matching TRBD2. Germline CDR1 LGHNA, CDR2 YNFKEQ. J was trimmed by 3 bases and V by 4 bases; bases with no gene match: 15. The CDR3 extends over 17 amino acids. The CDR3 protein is CASSPRGGGRAYYEQYF. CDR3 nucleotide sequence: TGTGCCAGCAGCCCACGTGGGGGGGGACGGGCCTACTACGAGCAGTACTTC.

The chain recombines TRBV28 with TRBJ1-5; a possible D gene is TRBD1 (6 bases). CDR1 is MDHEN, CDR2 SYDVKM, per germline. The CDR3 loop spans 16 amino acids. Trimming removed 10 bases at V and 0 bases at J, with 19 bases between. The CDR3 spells CATRGRELNSNQPQHF. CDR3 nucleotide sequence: TGTGCCACCAGGGGCCGGGAGCTTAATAGCAATCAGCCCCAGCATTTT.